These T cell receptor beta chains were read from a single sample in a study of blood T cell repertoires in COVID-19. The data were produced by immunoSEQ multiplex PCR, yet TCRdb's version contains in-frame clones alone and is incomplete. The sample has around 300,000 clones; 88% are singletons. The sequenced sample consisted of PBMCs or T cells enriched from blood (not recorded which). Source of these receptors: a woman aged 60 to 75 in a cohort exposed to, infected with or recovered from COVID-19 (not recorded which). Each CDR3 is given with its conserved first and last residue. Fields, in order: J gene, clone size, D gene, V gene, CDR3 DNA, CDR3 protein. D genes are given only for firm matches. The size entry is marked missing in some rows and otherwise reads once, few, many or a size class.

TRBJ2-7	.	TRBD1	TRBV28	TGTGCCAGCAGTCTCATGACAGGGACAGACTATTACGAGCAGTACTTC	CASSLMTGTDYYEQYF
TRBJ2-5	.	TRBD2	TRBV7-2	TGTGCCAGCAGCGCTAGCGGGAGGGCAGAAGAGACCCAGTACTTC	CASSASGRAEETQYF
TRBJ1-2	.	TRBD1	TRBV2	TGTGCCAGCAGACCCGGGACAGGGAACTATGGCTACACCTTC	CASRPGTGNYGYTF
TRBJ2-5	.	.	TRBV20-1	TGCAGTGCTAGTCTATATTTAGGAGCGTTACAAGAGACCCAGTACTTC	CSASLYLGALQETQYF
TRBJ1-1	.	TRBD1	TRBV25-1	TGTGCCAGCCGCCGACAGGGGAACACTGAAGCTTTCTTT	CASRRQGNTEAFF
TRBJ2-1	.	.	TRBV4-1	TGCGCCAGCAGCCAAGATGGAGGTGGGAGCGCCTACTCCTACAATGAGCAGTTCTTC	CASSQDGGGSAYSYNEQFF
TRBJ1-1	.	TRBD1	TRBV7-8	TGTGCCAGCAGCGATACCGGTACAGGGGACAAGAACACTGAAGCTTTCTTT	CASSDTGTGDKNTEAFF
TRBJ2-5	.	TRBD2	TRBV18	TGTGCCAGCTCACCACCAGGGACTAGCGGACAACAAGAGACCCAGTACTTC	CASSPPGTSGQQETQYF
TRBJ2-7	.	TRBD2	TRBV3-1/TRBV3-2	TGTGCCAGCAGCCAAGATCCTAGCGGGTTAGCCGAGCAGTACTTC	CASSQDPSGLAEQYF
TRBJ2-7	.	.	TRBV11-2	TGTGCCAGCAGCTTAGAAGGAGGGCTGGACGAGCAGTACTTC	CASSLEGGLDEQYF
TRBJ1-5	.	.	TRBV29-1	TGCAGTGCCTCGAGCCAGCAGGGCAATCAGCCCCAGCATTTT	CSASSQQGNQPQHF
TRBJ2-5	.	.	TRBV10-3	TGTGCCATCAGTGGTGACAGTCAAGAGACCCAGTACTTC	CAISGDSQETQYF
TRBJ2-2	once	.	TRBV28	TGTGCCAGCAGTCTTACGTCAGCGGTTCACACCGGGGAGCTGTTTTTT	CASSLTSAVHTGELFF
TRBJ1-6	once	.	TRBV5-6	TGTGCCAGCAGCTTGGGGCAGGCCAGGGATTCACCCCTCCACTTT	CASSLGQARDSPLHF
TRBJ1-2	.	TRBD1	TRBV29-1	TGCAGCGTTGCAGGGGGCGCGGACTATGGCTACACCTTC	CSVAGGADYGYTF
TRBJ1-2	.	.	TRBV10-1	TGCGCCGGCGATTCACAGGGCTTGGGTGGCTACACCTTC	CAGDSQGLGGYTF
TRBJ2-7	.	.	TRBV11-2	TGTGCCAGCAGTTCGATGGGGAAGGGGCAGGGCTCCTACGAGCAGTACTTC	CASSSMGKGQGSYEQYF
TRBJ1-2	.	.	TRBV21-1	TGTGCCAGCAGCAAAGTCCTAAGGACAGTCTATGGCTACACCTTC	CASSKVLRTVYGYTF
TRBJ2-1	.	.	TRBV19	TGTGCCAGTAGTATAGATCGCCAGAGGGAGTTCTTC	CASSIDRQREFF
TRBJ1-5	.	.	TRBV2	TGTGCCAGCACGGCAGGGCGGCAGCCCCAGCATTTT	CASTAGRQPQHF
TRBJ2-2	.	TRBD2	TRBV6-4	TGTGCCAGCAGTTGGGCGGGAGACACCGGGGAGCTGTTTTTT	CASSWAGDTGELFF
TRBJ1-1	.	.	TRBV19	TGTGCCAGTATGGGGAGACAGGTAACTGAAGCTTTCTTT	CASMGRQVTEAFF
TRBJ1-2	.	TRBD1	TRBV19	TGTGCCAGTAGGACAGGGCTTGGCTACACCTTC	CASRTGLGYTF
TRBJ2-7	.	.	TRBV28	TGTGCCAGCAGATATCAATCCGGGACTCCTAACTACGAGCAGTACTTC	CASRYQSGTPNYEQYF
TRBJ1-6	.	TRBD1	TRBV5-6	TGTGCCAGCAGTGATAAGGACAGGGGAAATTTAGGATCACCCCTCCACTTT	CASSDKDRGNLGSPLHF
TRBJ2-1	.	TRBD2	TRBV29-1	TGCAGCGTCCTTGACGCCGGGGGGACCTACAATGAGCAGTTCTTC	CSVLDAGGTYNEQFF